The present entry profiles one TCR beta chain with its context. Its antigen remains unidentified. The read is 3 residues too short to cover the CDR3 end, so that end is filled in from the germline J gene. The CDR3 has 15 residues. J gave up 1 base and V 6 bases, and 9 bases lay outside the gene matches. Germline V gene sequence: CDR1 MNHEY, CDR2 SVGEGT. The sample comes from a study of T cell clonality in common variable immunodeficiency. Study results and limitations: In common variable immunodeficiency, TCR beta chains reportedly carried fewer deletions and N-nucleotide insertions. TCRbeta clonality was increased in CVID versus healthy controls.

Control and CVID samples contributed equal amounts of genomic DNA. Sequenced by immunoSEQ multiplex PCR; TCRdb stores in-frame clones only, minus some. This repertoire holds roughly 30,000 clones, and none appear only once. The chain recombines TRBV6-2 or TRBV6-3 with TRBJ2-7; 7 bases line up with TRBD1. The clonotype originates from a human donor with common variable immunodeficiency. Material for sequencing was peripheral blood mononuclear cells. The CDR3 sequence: CASSQDRVFSYEQYF. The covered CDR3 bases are TGTGCCAGCAGCCAAGACAGGGTTTTTTCCTACGAG.